The following is a T cell receptor (beta chain) sequence with its context. Its antigen is currently unknown. Original handling: Junction-only sequences without quality scores were provided by ImmunoSEQ, so filtering was different. The method was immunoSEQ multiplex PCR; TCRdb's version includes in-frame clones alone and lacks a portion of them. The DNA gave D and trimming, while V, J and clone size come from that table. In the table there are around 1.5 million clones, roughly 98% of which are singletons. Germline V gene data show CDR1 as SGHVS and CDR2 as FQNEAQ. Trimming stripped 2 bases from V and 8 bases from J, with 14 bases between. The CDR3 loop spans 14 amino acids. Recent acute infections and vaccinations were absent in the healthy HIV-negative adult donors. The investigators split CD4+ cells into a CD45RA+ naive subset and a CD45RA-negative memory subset. The entry originates in a study of shared clonotypes between healthy human individuals. Study conclusions and caveats: Estimated clonotype richness was generally higher in naive than memory subsets.

The sample consisted of naive CD4+ T cells sorted from blood. The subset denotes: CD45RA+ positively selected. This receptor was identified in a young man in good health. The rearrangement joins TRBV7-8 to TRBJ2-3; D is unclear. In nucleotides, the CDR3 is TGTGCCAGCAGCTTACCCGATCGAGCAGTTACGCAGTATTTT. Its protein product is CASSLPDRAVTQYF. The full variable domain, in which reference TRBV7-8 and TRBJ2-3 provide the parts outside the CDR3, is GAGVSQSPRYKVAKRGQDVALRCDPISGHVSLFWYQQALGQGPEFLTYFQNEAQLDKSGLPSDRFFAERPEGSVSTLKIQRTQQEDSAVYLCASSLPDRAVTQYFGPGTRLTVL.